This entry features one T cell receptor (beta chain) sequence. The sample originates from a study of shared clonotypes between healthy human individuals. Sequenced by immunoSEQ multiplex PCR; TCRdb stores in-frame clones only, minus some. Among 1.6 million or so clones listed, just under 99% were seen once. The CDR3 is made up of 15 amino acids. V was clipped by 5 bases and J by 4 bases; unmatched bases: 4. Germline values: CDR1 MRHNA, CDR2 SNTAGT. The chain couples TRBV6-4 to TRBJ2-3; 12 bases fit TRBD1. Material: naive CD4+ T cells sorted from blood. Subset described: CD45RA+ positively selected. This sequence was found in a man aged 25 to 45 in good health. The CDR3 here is CASSLGTGGPDTQYF. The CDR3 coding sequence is TGTGCCAGCAGTCTCGGGACAGGGGGCCCAGATACGCAGTATTTT.